Presented here are 2 T cell receptor beta chains from one specimen sequenced in a study of cytomegalovirus exposure and HLA in healthy donors (dated by TCRdb to about 2017). The library was produced with the immunoSEQ multiplex PCR assay. For the multiplex PCR, a mixture combining 60 forward primers for TCR Vbeta segments and 13 reverse primers for TCR Jbeta segments was used. TCRdb took over this immuneACCESS table, retaining in-frame rearrangements with V and J assigned. Such tables are incomplete; in checked studies, under half of the missing clones stem from an unresolved V gene, and the remainder is unexplained. The table for this sample lists 100,000 to 150,000 clones; roughly 70% of them were counted only once. The biggest ten clones account for approximately 3.5% of the sample. The sequencing input was PBMCs. The source of these receptors is a man aged 25-45 years in good health and CMV-seronegative.

The chain is built from TRBV28 and TRBJ2-7; D perhaps matches TRBD1 (5 bases). The CDR3 has 14 residues. Trimming stripped 2 bases from V and 0 bases from J, with 8 bases between. Germline CDR1 MDHEN, CDR2 SYDVKM. CDR3 in DNA: TGTGCCAGCAGTTTAAGTCAGGGCTCCTACGAGCAGTACTTC. Protein sequence: CASSLSQGSYEQYF.

V is TRBV27 and J is TRBJ1-4; no firm D call. The germline V gene encodes CDR1 MNHEY and CDR2 SMNVEV (reference sequence). V was trimmed by 2 bases and J by 1 base, leaving 8 bases between them. The CDR3 runs to 15 residues. The CDR3 bases are TGTGCCAGCAGTTTAGTGAGGCGAACTAATGAAAAACTGTTTTTT. Its translation is CASSLVRRTNEKLFF. Supplemented by reference TRBV27 and TRBJ1-4, the full variable domain reads EAQVTQNPRYLITVTGKKLTVTCSQNMNHEYMSWYRQDPGLGLRQIYYSMNVEVTDKGDVPEGYKVSRKEKRNFPLILESPSPNQTSLYFCASSLVRRTNEKLFFGSGTQLSVL.